This is a list of T cell receptor beta chains from one sample in a study of HIV-infected patients and healthy controls. TCRdb processed the 5' RACE reads anew with MiXCR; each CDR3 protein has one entry. The sample has approximately 25,000 distinct CDR3 sequences, roughly 7.9% seen once. Sequencing used blood. The receptors were sampled from an adult in good health. Each CDR3 is given with its conserved first and last residue. D genes are given only for firm matches. Where a row states a size, it is once, few, many or the class of an expanded clone; other rows omit it.

v_call,d_call,j_call,clone_size,cdr3_nt,cdr3_aa
TRBV7-2,TRBD1,TRBJ1-2,many,TGTGCCAGCAGCCAAAGGACAGGACTAAACTATGGCTACACCTTC,CASSQRTGLNYGYTF
TRBV18,NA,TRBJ2-4,NA,TGTGCCAGCTCACCTGGAGGGGGTCTAGCCAAAAACATTCAGTACTTC,CASSPGGGLAKNIQYF
TRBV5-6,NA,TRBJ2-2,NA,TGTGCCAGCAGCTTGTTCAGGGGGGCCGGGGAGCTGTTTTTT,CASSLFRGAGELFF
TRBV6-1,NA,TRBJ2-1,many,TGTGCCAGCAGTGAATGGGGCGAAATGGACTACAATGAGCAGTTCTTC,CASSEWGEMDYNEQFF
TRBV28,NA,TRBJ2-3,many,TGTGCCAGCAGTCAGCGTGGAGGGAGGACAGATACGCAGTATTTT,CASSQRGGRTDTQYF
TRBV28,NA,TRBJ1-5,many,TGTGCCAGCAGTCCCATTCCCGAGCCCCAGCATTTT,CASSPIPEPQHF
TRBV28,NA,TRBJ2-7,many,TGTGCCAGCAGGACCCCGGGCTACGAGCAGTACTTC,CASRTPGYEQYF
TRBV20-1,TRBD1,TRBJ2-6,NA,TGCAGTGCTTCCGGGACAGGGATCTCTGGGGCCAACGTCCTGACTTTC,CSASGTGISGANVLTF
TRBV2,TRBD2,TRBJ2-1,NA,TGTGCCAGCAGTTCCCATCTAGCGGGGAGCTACAATGAGCAGTTCTTC,CASSSHLAGSYNEQFF
TRBV4-2,NA,TRBJ2-5,many,TGTGCCAGCAGCCAAGATGGGGGCTTTTCGGAAGAGACCCAGTACTTC,CASSQDGGFSEETQYF
TRBV2,NA,TRBJ1-2,many,TGTGCCAGCAGTCCTTTTATCAGGCGCTCGTCTGATGGCTACACCTTC,CASSPFIRRSSDGYTF
TRBV6-5,NA,TRBJ1-1,NA,TGTGCCAGCAGTTACTCGTACCGAGGAGGCACTGAAGCTTTCTTT,CASSYSYRGGTEAFF
TRBV5-5,NA,TRBJ1-1,many,TGTGCCAGCAGCACCTGGACGGAGATGAACACTGAAGCTTTCTTT,CASSTWTEMNTEAFF
TRBV27,NA,TRBJ2-5,NA,TGTGCCAGCAGTCCAAGCCTGGGACGTAGCGAGACCCAGTACTTC,CASSPSLGRSETQYF
TRBV29-1,TRBD1,TRBJ2-2,many,TGCAGCGTTGAAGGATGGAAGGGGGCGGGCACCGGGGAGCTGTTTTTT,CSVEGWKGAGTGELFF
TRBV30,NA,TRBJ1-1,few,TGTGCCTGGAATGGACAAGCTAACACTGAAGCTTTCTTT,CAWNGQANTEAFF
TRBV10-2,TRBD1,TRBJ1-5,many,TGCGCCAGCAGCATACAGGGGGGTGGTCAGCCCCAGCATTTT,CASSIQGGGQPQHF
TRBV7-6,NA,TRBJ1-5,many,TGTGCCAGCAGCTTATTGGACCTTCCTAATCAGCCCCAGCATTTT,CASSLLDLPNQPQHF
TRBV12-5,TRBD1,TRBJ2-1,many,TGTGCTAGTGGTTGGGGGGGACAGGGGACCAATGAGCAGTTCTTC,CASGWGGQGTNEQFF
TRBV5-1,NA,TRBJ1-2,many,TGCGCCAGCAGAAATTCTAACTATGGCTACACCTTC,CASRNSNYGYTF
TRBV18,TRBD2,TRBJ2-3,many,TGTGCCAGCTCACCACCGATCGGACTAGCGGGCACAGATACGCAGTATTTT,CASSPPIGLAGTDTQYF
TRBV7-2,NA,TRBJ2-1,NA,TGTGCCAGCAGCTTAGATTTCCCATCCGAGCAGTTCTTC,CASSLDFPSEQFF
TRBV10-3,NA,TRBJ1-1,many,TGTGCCATCAGTGAGATATGGGCAGAGACTGAAGCTTTCTTT,CAISEIWAETEAFF
TRBV6-6,TRBD1,TRBJ1-5,few,TGTGCCAGCAGTTCTGAAGAGGGACAGCGGAATCAGCCCCAGCATTTT,CASSSEEGQRNQPQHF
TRBV12-3/TRBV12-4,NA,TRBJ1-5,many,TGTGCCAGCAGTCAGGGGATACATCAGCCCCAGCATTTT,CASSQGIHQPQHF
TRBV28,TRBD2,TRBJ2-5,many,TGTGCCAGCAGTCGCCAACTAGCGGGGGGTCAAGAGACCCAGTACTTC,CASSRQLAGGQETQYF
TRBV7-2,NA,TRBJ2-5,medium-sized,TGTGCCAGCAGCTTAGATTTAGAGACCCAGTACTTC,CASSLDLETQYF
TRBV7-9,TRBD1,TRBJ2-4,many,TGTGCCAGCAGCTTGTCACAGGGGGCCAAAAACATTCAGTACTTC,CASSLSQGAKNIQYF
TRBV10-3,TRBD1,TRBJ1-1,medium-sized,TGTGCCATCACCGGACAGGGACGGAACACTGAAGCTTTCTTT,CAITGQGRNTEAFF
TRBV9,NA,TRBJ1-1,few,TGTGCCAGCAGCGTAGGTTCTAACACTGAAGCTTTCTTT,CASSVGSNTEAFF
TRBV11-1,NA,TRBJ1-5,many,TGTGCCAGCAGCTTAGAAGGAAGCAATCAGCCCCAGCATTTT,CASSLEGSNQPQHF
TRBV6-5,NA,TRBJ2-5,many,TGTGCCAGATGGGCAGGGCCGAGAGAGACCCAGTACTTC,CARWAGPRETQYF
TRBV28,NA,TRBJ2-3,few,TGTGCCACCACGGGGGTGGGCACAGATACGCAGTATTTT,CATTGVGTDTQYF
TRBV12-3/TRBV12-4,NA,TRBJ1-4,NA,TGTGCCAGCACCCTAGGGGGGTCTGGGGAAAAACTGTTTTTT,CASTLGGSGEKLFF
TRBV15,NA,TRBJ2-3,many,TGTGCCACCAGCCGTACTATCGCCGCAGATACGCAGTATTTT,CATSRTIAADTQYF
TRBV6-1,NA,TRBJ1-1,NA,TGTGCCAGCACATTGTCCGAACAAGGGAGTGAAGCTTTCTTT,CASTLSEQGSEAFF
TRBV11-3,NA,TRBJ2-6,many,TGTGCCAGCAGCTTGGAAGGGACAAGTGGGGCCAACGTCCTGACTTTC,CASSLEGTSGANVLTF